The 29 T cell receptor beta chains presented below share a single source sample, sequenced in a study of early stage breast cancer tumors. Clones were read by immunoSEQ multiplex PCR, and TCRdb kept only the in-frame ones, dropping some. Of 25,000 to 30,000 clones listed, approximately 85% are singletons. Input material: blood. These receptors all come from a person between 50 and 60 years old with breast cancer.

The chain employs TRBV9 and TRBJ2-1, with TRBD1 matching over 9 bases. The CDR3 has 14 residues. The V segment lost 3 bases and the J segment 9 bases; nucleotides outside the gene matches: 7. Germline CDR1 SGDLS, CDR2 YYNGEE. The CDR3 here is CASSAGTGTSEQFF. CDR3 DNA sequence: TGTGCCAGCAGCGCCGGGACAGGGACCTCTGAGCAGTTCTTC.

This chain joins TRBV27 and TRBJ1-5, with no clear D. V was pared by 5 bases and J by 5 bases, with 10 bases between. The germline V gene has CDR1 MNHEY and CDR2 SMNVEV (reference sequence). The CDR3 consists of 13 residues. CDR3 amino acids: CASSDRRYQPQHF. In nucleotides, the CDR3 is TGTGCCAGCAGTGACCGCCGTTATCAGCCCCAGCATTTT.

This clone appeared a single time. V usage is TRBV9 and J usage is TRBJ1-5; the D is unclear. The CDR3 totals 15 residues. The germline gives CDR1 SGDLS, CDR2 YYNGEE. V was trimmed by 6 bases and J by 0 bases, leaving 13 bases between them. The CDR3 DNA reads TGTGCCAGCAACCTAGCCGGGGATAGCAATCAGCCCCAGCATTTT. Translation: CASNLAGDSNQPQHF.

About this clone: In the same sample, other DNA sequences code for this CDR3. The chain employs TRBV9 and TRBJ2-3; D not resolved. V lost 0 bases and J lost 2, with 1 base in between. Germline values: CDR1 SGDLS, CDR2 YYNGEE. CDR3 length: 12 amino acids. The CDR3 loop is CASSVATDTQYF. The CDR3, as DNA: TGTGCCAGCAGCGTAGCCACAGATACGCAGTATTTT. The whole variable domain, filled in from reference TRBV9 and TRBJ2-3, reads DSGVTQTPKHLITATGQRVTLRCSPRSGDLSVYWYQQSLDQGLQFLIQYYNGEERAKGNILERFSAQQFPDLHSELNLSSLELGDSALYFCASSVATDTQYFGPGTRLTVL.

A single count supports this clone. This chain uses TRBV7-8 with TRBJ1-4, with D possibly TRBD1 on 6 matching bases. The length of the CDR3 is 14 residues. In germline, CDR1 is SGHVS, CDR2 FQNEAQ. Trimming pared 0 bases from V and 9 bases from J, leaving 11 bases between. The CDR3 sequence is CASSLASGAQKLFF. CDR3 nucleotide sequence: TGTGCCAGCAGCTTAGCTTCAGGGGCTCAAAAACTGTTTTTT.

This clone was picked up one time. This chain's CDR3 is CASRPTGMNTEAFF. CDR3 nucleotide sequence: TGCGCCAGCAGACCGACAGGCATGAACACTGAAGCTTTCTTT. The chain employs TRBV5-1 and TRBJ1-1, with D perhaps matching TRBD1 (6 bases). Trimming stripped 5 bases from V and 0 bases from J, with 11 bases between. There are 14 residues in the CDR3. Germline loops: CDR1 SGHRS, CDR2 YFSETQ. The whole variable domain, filled in from reference TRBV5-1 and TRBJ1-1, reads KAGVTQTPRYLIKTRGQQVTLSCSPISGHRSVSWYQQTPGQGLQFLFEYFSETQRNKGNFPGRFSGRQFSNSRSEMNVSTLELGDSALYLCASRPTGMNTEAFFGQGTRLTVV.

V is TRBV6-1 and J is TRBJ1-1, with 7 bases lining up with TRBD1. CDR1 and CDR2 from the germline V gene are MNHNS and SASEGT. V was clipped by 2 bases and J by 6 bases; unmatched bases: 6. This CDR3 comprises 14 residues. The DNA of the CDR3 is TGTGCCAGCAGTGAATCTCAGGGGGTCGCTGAAGCTTTCTTT. This translates into CASSESQGVAEAFF.

V usage is TRBV7-9 and J usage is TRBJ1-2; the D is unclear. The CDR3 totals 14 residues. Germline-derived CDR1 and CDR2 are SEHNR and FQNEAQ (reference sequence). Trimming removed 1 base from V and 7 bases from J, with 13 bases in between. CDR3 in DNA: TGTGCCAGCAGCTTAGATACAGTCCACGGTGGCTACACCTTC. This gives the protein CASSLDTVHGGYTF. Full variable domain (rest looked up from reference TRBV7-9 and TRBJ1-2): DTGVSQNPRHKITKRGQNVTFRCDPISEHNRLYWYRQTLGQGPEFLTYFQNEAQLEKSRLLSDRFSAERPKGSFSTLEIQRTEQGDSAMYLCASSLDTVHGGYTFGSGTRLTVV.

V and J are TRBV29-1 and TRBJ2-7; tentatively, D is TRBD1 (7 bases). Between the trimmed V and J ends, which lost 4 bases and 6 bases, there was a span of 16 bases. This CDR3 has 13 amino acids. CDR1 and CDR2 (germline): SQVTM, ANQGSEA. The CDR3 protein is CSVGGGGTAEQYF. The CDR3, as DNA: TGCAGCGTTGGTGGAGGGGGCACAGCCGAGCAGTACTTC.

The V gene is TRBV11-1, the J gene TRBJ2-3; D is tentatively TRBD1 or TRBD2 (5 bases each). The V gene lost 3 bases and the J gene lost 4 bases, with 11 bases spanning the gap. The length of the CDR3 is 14 residues. Germline lookup yields CDR1 SGHAT and CDR2 FQDESV (reference sequence). CDR3 sequence: CASSFLGESDTQYF. The CDR3, as DNA: TGTGCCAGCAGCTTCTTGGGGGAATCAGATACGCAGTATTTT.

The chain carries TRBV6-5 and TRBJ2-1, with a weak D call TRBD1 (6 bases). The V gene lost 0 bases and the J gene lost 0 bases, with 9 bases spanning the gap. Germline V gene sequence: CDR1 MNHEY, CDR2 SVGAGI. This CDR3 comprises 16 residues. The CDR3 DNA reads as TGTGCCAGCAGTTACTCTAGAGGGGGCTCCTACAATGAGCAGTTCTTC. As protein: CASSYSRGGSYNEQFF.

J is TRBJ2-1 and V is TRBV4-1; a weak D match, TRBD2 (6 bases). The CDR3 consists of 14 residues. Germline CDR1 and CDR2: MGHRA and YSYEKL. V gave up 0 bases and J gave up 10 bases, with 13 bases separating them. The CDR3 DNA reads as TGCGCCAGCAGCCAAGATCGAGTAGGGAGGGAGCAGTTCTTC. Protein product: CASSQDRVGREQFF.

The V gene is TRBV7-3, the J gene TRBJ2-2; either TRBD1 or TRBD2 may supply D (6 bases each). This CDR3 has 14 amino acids. Germline V gene lookup returns CDR1 SGHTA and CDR2 FQGTGA. The germline V and J ends were trimmed by 1 base and 7 bases, with 10 bases remaining between them. This CDR3 is CASSLSRGGGELFF. The CDR3, as DNA: TGTGCCAGCAGCTTAAGCAGGGGAGGCGGGGAGCTGTTTTTT.

The chain links TRBV5-1 to TRBJ2-3; 14 nucleotides match TRBD2. The CDR3 spans 17 residues. Germline CDR1 and CDR2: SGHRS and YFSETQ. V shed 3 bases and J 0 bases; nucleotides not matched to a gene: 3. The CDR3 nucleotides read TGCGCCAGCAGCTCGGGGACTAGCGGGAGAAGCACAGATACGCAGTATTTT. This codes for CASSSGTSGRSTDTQYF.

V and J are TRBV15 and TRBJ2-4; D remains ambiguous. V was cut by 0 bases and J by 0 bases, with 3 bases left in between. The germline V gene encodes CDR1 LNHNV and CDR2 YYDKDF (reference sequence). CDR3 size: 14 residues. The CDR3 region has the DNA TGTGCCACCAGCAGAGAGGGAGCCAAAAACATTCAGTACTTC. The encoded protein is CATSREGAKNIQYF.

The V gene is TRBV10-3, the J gene TRBJ1-5; no definite D call. V lost 0 bases, J lost 6 bases, and 6 bases lay in between. The CDR3 extends over 13 amino acids. CDR1 and CDR2 (germline): ENHRY, SYGVKD. Written as DNA, the CDR3 is TGTGCCATCAGTGAGTCGAACTCTCAGCCCCAGCATTTT. This codes for CAISESNSQPQHF.

V usage is TRBV27 and J usage is TRBJ2-2, with D unresolved. The germline V gene encodes CDR1 MNHEY and CDR2 SMNVEV (reference sequence). V was pared by 3 bases and J by 1 base, with 6 bases between. This CDR3 has 14 amino acids. CDR3 DNA sequence: TGTGCCAGCAGTTTTGAGGAGAACACCGGGGAGCTGTTTTTT. This encodes CASSFEENTGELFF.

CDR3 sequence: CSVDLAGIYNEQFF. CDR3 coding DNA: TGCAGCGTTGATTTAGCGGGAATCTACAATGAGCAGTTCTTC. The chain carries TRBV29-1 and TRBJ2-1; the match to TRBD2 covers 8 bases. The CDR3 covers 14 residues. V lost 3 bases, J lost 3 bases, and 4 bases stayed unmatched. The V gene's germline CDR1 is SQVTM and CDR2 ANQGSEA.

This chain joins TRBV27 and TRBJ2-7; 7 positions match TRBD1. The CDR3 has 13 residues. The germline CDR1 and CDR2 sequences are MNHEY and SMNVEV (reference sequence). V was pared by 3 bases and J by 4 bases, with 3 bases of the junction left unmatched. CDR3 region: CASSFGTDYEQYF. The CDR3 DNA reads as TGTGCCAGCAGTTTTGGGACAGATTACGAGCAGTACTTC.

The V and J genes are TRBV28 and TRBJ2-3; either TRBD1 or TRBD2 may fit D (5 bases each). Germline loops: CDR1 MDHEN, CDR2 SYDVKM. CDR3 length equals 15 residues. V was clipped by 5 bases and J by 6 bases, with 18 bases between them. CDR3 protein: CASSVFGDPPDTQYF. The CDR3 bases are TGTGCCAGCAGTGTCTTCGGGGACCCGCCGGATACGCAGTATTTT.

CDR3 DNA sequence: TGTGCCTGGAGTCGCGGTGGGACAGACAAAAACATTCAGTACTTC. It translates to CAWSRGGTDKNIQYF. The V gene is TRBV30, the J gene TRBJ2-4; 7 bases map to TRBD1. The CDR3 runs to 15 residues. The germline V gene encodes CDR1 GTSNPN and CDR2 SVGIG (reference sequence). V was clipped by 2 bases and J by 3 bases; unmatched bases: 7.

The chain uses TRBV6-1 and TRBJ1-4; 7 bases line up with TRBD1. This CDR3 is built from 15 residues. Germline V gives CDR1 MNHNS, CDR2 SASEGT. After removal of 5 bases from V and 5 bases from J, the junction contained 8 bases not matched to a gene. The chain's CDR3 is CASSTMDRRNEKLFF. The CDR3, as DNA: TGTGCCAGCAGTACCATGGACAGGAGGAATGAAAAACTGTTTTTT.

V gene TRBV19 combines with J gene TRBJ1-5; 7 bases match TRBD1. Germline CDR1 LNHDA, CDR2 SQIVND (reference sequence). The CDR3 has 15 amino acids. The V gene end was trimmed by 6 bases and the J gene end by 4 bases; junction bases not matched to a gene: 9. The chain's CDR3 is CASSDAGGGNQPQHF. Written as DNA, the CDR3 is TGTGCCAGTAGCGACGCAGGGGGAGGTAATCAGCCCCAGCATTTT. Full variable domain (rest looked up from reference TRBV19 and TRBJ1-5): DGGITQSPKYLFRKEGQNVTLSCEQNLNHDAMYWYRQDPGQGLRLIYYSQIVNDFQKGDIAEGYSVSREKKESFPLTVTSAQKNPTAFYLCASSDAGGGNQPQHFGDGTRLSIL.

This clone is judged medium-sized (0.01 to 0.1%). V gene TRBV5-4 combines with J gene TRBJ1-5, with a weak D call TRBD1 (5 bases). Germline V gene sequence: CDR1 SGHNT, CDR2 YYREEE (reference sequence). The CDR3 spans 16 residues. Trimming pared 0 bases from V and 0 bases from J, leaving 10 bases between. The DNA of the CDR3 is TGTGCCAGCAGCTTGGGGGGACGGGGTAGCAATCAGCCCCAGCATTTT. Its protein is CASSLGGRGSNQPQHF.

The rearrangement uses TRBV30 and TRBJ2-1, with D possibly TRBD2 on 6 matching bases. CDR1 GTSNPN and CDR2 SVGIG come from the germline V gene (reference sequence). Trimming pared 1 base from V and 3 bases from J, leaving 13 bases between. This CDR3 has 15 amino acids. The CDR3 reads CAWSANGGVYNEQFF. The CDR3 nucleotides are TGTGCCTGGAGTGCCAACGGCGGGGTCTACAATGAGCAGTTCTTC.

V is TRBV27 and J is TRBJ2-3, with D perhaps matching TRBD2 (5 bases). Germline V gives CDR1 MNHEY, CDR2 SMNVEV (reference sequence). The CDR3 contains 14 residues. Trimming pared 3 bases from V and 4 bases from J, leaving 11 bases between. The CDR3 nucleotides are TGTGCCAGCAGTTTCGAGGGCCGAGCAGATACGCAGTATTTT. It specifies CASSFEGRADTQYF.

The chain couples TRBV19 to TRBJ2-7, with D perhaps TRBD2 (5 bases). V was trimmed by 4 bases and J by 6 bases, leaving 10 bases between them. This CDR3 has 12 amino acids. Looked up from germline, CDR1 is LNHDA and CDR2 is SQIVND (reference sequence). The CDR3 DNA reads TGTGCCAGTAGTAGCGGGCTCGGCGAGCAGTACTTC. Translated: CASSSGLGEQYF.

V gene TRBV5-1 combines with J gene TRBJ2-5; no definite D call. The CDR3 is 14 residues long. V was trimmed by 4 bases and J by 5 bases, leaving 15 bases between them. Germline V gene lookup returns CDR1 SGHRS and CDR2 YFSETQ. CDR3 region: CASSKSESGETQYF. CDR3 nucleotides: TGCGCCAGCAGCAAATCAGAGAGTGGGGAGACCCAGTACTTC.

The V gene is TRBV7-9, the J gene TRBJ1-1; D remains ambiguous. V dropped 0 bases and J dropped 5 bases, with 10 bases sitting between them. The germline V gene has CDR1 SEHNR and CDR2 FQNEAQ (reference sequence). This CDR3 contains 14 residues. For the CDR3, the DNA is TGTGCCAGCAGCTTAGCAGGGTATAAGACTGAAGCTTTCTTT. Translation: CASSLAGYKTEAFF.